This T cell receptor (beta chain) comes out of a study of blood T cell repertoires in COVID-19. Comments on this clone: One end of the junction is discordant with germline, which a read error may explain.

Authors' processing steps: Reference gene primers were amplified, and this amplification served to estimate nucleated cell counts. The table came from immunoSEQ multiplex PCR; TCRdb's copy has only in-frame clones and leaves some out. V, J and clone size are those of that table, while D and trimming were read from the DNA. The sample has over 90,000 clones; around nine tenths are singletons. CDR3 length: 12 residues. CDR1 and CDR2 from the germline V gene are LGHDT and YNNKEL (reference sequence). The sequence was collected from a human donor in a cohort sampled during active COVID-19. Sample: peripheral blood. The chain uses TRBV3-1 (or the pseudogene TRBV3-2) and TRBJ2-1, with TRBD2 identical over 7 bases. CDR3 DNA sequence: TGTGCCAGCACCCAAGGCGGGGGTGAGCAGTTCTTC. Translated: CASTQGGGEQFF.